This TCR beta chain was obtained from a study of vaccination effects on CD4 cells after COVID-19. Findings and caveats of the study: In the late period after vaccination, infection- and vaccine-induced clones contracted markedly.

The ViraFEST assay expanded antigen-specific CD4+ T cells with viral peptide pools before sequencing. CD4+ T cell isolation took place after less than 13 days of culture. BNT162b2 vaccine or mRNA-1273 vaccine was given to participants in two doses. Wells containing approximately 2 million PBMC each were cultured with 10 IU/ml IL-2 and approximately 9.6 ug/ml peptides. Half the medium was swapped for IL-2 medium on days 3 and 7. Concerning this clone itself: Its target is unknown.

The data were produced by immunoSEQ multiplex PCR, yet TCRdb's version contains in-frame clones alone and is incomplete. The table lists about 24,000 clones, around 79% of them singletons. The CDR3 has 16 amino acids. Germline loops: CDR1 MGHRA, CDR2 YSYEKL. The trim removed 4 bases at V and 5 bases at J, leaving 8 bases unmatched. The receptor was derived from a human donor who received a COVID-19 vaccine. The genes are TRBV4-1 and TRBJ2-1, with TRBD2 matching 10 bases. The sequencing used CD4+ T cells from PBMCs cultured with SARS-CoV-2 spike peptides, collected after COVID-19 vaccination. This CDR3 reads CASSPRGLAGDNEQFF. The CDR3 DNA follows: TGCGCCAGCAGCCCACGGGGGCTAGCGGGGGACAATGAGCAGTTCTTC.